What follows are 5 T cell receptor beta chains derived from one specimen sequenced in a study of response to subunit inactivated influenza vaccine. TCRdb ran MiXCR on the RT-PCR reads and lists one entry per CDR3 protein. The repertoire holds hundreds of thousands of distinct CDR3 sequences, with around 15% as singletons. The specimen was PBMCs from blood, collected 14 to 15 days before vaccination. The source of these receptors is a man in his fifties who received an inactivated influenza vaccine.

This clonotype was observed many times. The chain is built from TRBV27 and TRBJ1-5; TRBD1 might be the D (6 bases). The V end lost 5 bases, the J end lost 0 bases, and 11 bases lay between the germline ends. The CDR3 covers 15 residues. Germline V lookup: CDR1 MNHEY, CDR2 SMNVEV (reference sequence). CDR3 coding DNA: TGTGCCAGCAGTCTCCAGGGGATTAGCAATCAGCCCCAGCATTTT. It translates to CASSLQGISNQPQHF.

This clonotype appeared a few times. The chain employs TRBV5-1 and TRBJ1-2, with D tentatively TRBD1 (5 bases). The CDR3 spans 16 residues. CDR1 and CDR2 (germline): SGHRS, YFSETQ. The V gene lost 1 base and the J gene lost 4 bases, with 17 bases spanning the gap. CDR3 protein: CASSLSISRVGYGYTF. In DNA form, the CDR3 reads TGCGCCAGCAGCTTGTCAATTTCCAGGGTCGGCTATGGCTACACCTTC.

This rearrangement joins TRBV3-1 to TRBJ2-1; 9 nucleotides agree with TRBD2. Trimming removed 3 bases from V and 15 bases from J; junction bases left unmatched: 9. The CDR3 consists of 13 residues. Germline CDR1 and CDR2: LGHDT and YNNKEL (reference sequence). The CDR3 sequence is CASSHLRREGLFF. In nucleotides, the CDR3 is TGTGCCAGCAGCCACCTACGGCGGGAGGGCCTGTTCTTC.

This chain joins TRBV7-9 and TRBJ2-2; a weak D match, TRBD1 (5 bases). CDR3 size: 16 residues. CDR1 is SEHNR and CDR2 is FQNEAQ in the germline V gene (reference sequence). The V end was cut by 5 bases, the J end by 0 bases, with 13 bases between. This CDR3 is CASSLRQLANTGELFF. For the CDR3, the DNA is TGTGCCAGCAGCCTGCGACAGTTGGCGAACACCGGGGAGCTGTTTTTT.

This clonotype occurred a few times. This sequence joins TRBV6-2 or TRBV6-3 and TRBJ2-3; no firm D call. This CDR3 comprises 13 residues. The V and J ends lost 2 bases and 4 bases respectively, with 7 bases between them. CDR1 is MNHEY and CDR2 is SVGEGT in the germline V gene. The DNA of the CDR3 is TGTGCCAGCAGTTACGGTAGTGCAGATACGCAGTATTTT. Its protein product is CASSYGSADTQYF.